These 20 T cell receptor beta chains were all obtained from the same sample, sequenced in a study of T cells in Graves' hyperthyroidism and ophthalmopathy. The source material, RNA transcripts, was used to amplify TCR beta CDR3 regions. When the TCR CDR3 underwent first-round RT-PCR, the HTBI primer set was used. Using its own MiXCR run on the multiplex PCR reads, TCRdb lists one record per CDR3 protein. This table holds roughly 700,000 distinct CDR3 sequences, around 15% found once. The sequenced material came from blood. These receptors all come from a woman between 18 and 29 years old with Graves' hyperthyroidism.

This clonotype turned up a few times. The V and J genes are TRBV6-1 and TRBJ2-5; no clear D gene. V dropped 3 bases and J dropped 1 base, with 6 bases sitting between them. Germline lookup yields CDR1 MNHNS and CDR2 SASEGT. The CDR3 runs 13 residues. The CDR3 nucleotides read TGTGCCAGCAGTGAGAGTAGCCAAGAGACCCAGTACTTC. This gives the protein CASSESSQETQYF.

This clonotype was found a few times. This chain uses TRBV6-1 with TRBJ2-1; D is perhaps TRBD2 (6 bases). Germline lookup yields CDR1 MNHNS and CDR2 SASEGT. V lost 5 bases and J 6 bases, leaving 23 bases between the germline ends. This CDR3 contains 17 residues. CDR3 sequence (DNA): TGTGCCAGCAGTACCCCTAAAACTAGCTACTCAGGCAATGAGCAGTTCTTC. Residues: CASSTPKTSYSGNEQFF.

This chain uses TRBV28 with TRBJ2-1; tentative D call: TRBD1 (5 bases). Between the trimmed V and J ends, which lost 3 bases and 9 bases, there was a span of 18 bases. The CDR3 has 15 amino acids. Germline CDR1 is MDHEN and CDR2 is SYDVKM. Written as DNA, the CDR3 is TGTGCCAGCAGTTTGGCCAGGGAACGTAATGGTGAGCAGTTCTTC. Translation gives CASSLARERNGEQFF.

This clonotype was recorded many times. The rearrangement joins TRBV11-2 to TRBJ2-1; 8 nucleotides match TRBD2. The CDR3 length is 15 residues. In germline, CDR1 is SGHAT, CDR2 FQNNGV. The trim removed 5 bases at V and 4 bases at J, leaving 7 bases unmatched. The CDR3 here is CASSPPAGDYNEQFF. CDR3 sequence (DNA): TGTGCCAGCAGCCCCCCAGCGGGAGATTACAATGAGCAGTTCTTC.

Many counts were recorded for this clonotype. This chain joins TRBV3-1 and TRBJ2-2; D possibly uses TRBD1 or TRBD2 (5 bases each). The V end was cut by 5 bases, the J end by 5 bases, with 12 bases between. This CDR3 has 14 residues. Per the germline V gene, CDR1 is LGHDT and CDR2 is YNNKEL (reference sequence). The CDR3, as DNA: TGTGCCAGCAGCAAATCCGAGGGGACCGGGGAGCTGTTTTTT. Translated: CASSKSEGTGELFF.

This clonotype was picked up a small number of times. The chain recombines TRBV20-1 with TRBJ1-2; D unresolved. Germline V gene sequence: CDR1 DFQATT, CDR2 SNEGSKA (reference sequence). Trimming took off 0 bases at V and 4 bases at J, with 6 bases between the two ends. This CDR3 is 12 amino acids long. The CDR3 nucleotides are TGCAGTGCTAGAGATCCCCTCTATGGCTACACCTTC. Its protein product is CSARDPLYGYTF.

This clonotype appeared many times. The chain is built from TRBV20-1 and TRBJ2-7, with D hard to call. The CDR3 contains 11 residues. CDR1 DFQATT and CDR2 SNEGSKA come from the germline V gene (reference sequence). V gave up 3 bases and J gave up 2 bases, with 5 bases separating them. CDR3 coding DNA: TGCAGTGCTAGGCAGGCCTACGAGCAGTACTTC. Encoded protein: CSARQAYEQYF.

This clonotype showed up just a few times. V usage is TRBV7-8 and J usage is TRBJ1-4, with D hard to call. V lost 4 bases, J lost 8 bases, and 23 bases lay in between. The germline V gene has CDR1 SGHVS and CDR2 FQNEAQ. This CDR3 has 17 amino acids. The CDR3 here is CASSSPAGFRPREKLFF. Here the CDR3 DNA reads TGTGCCAGCAGCTCCCCGGCGGGTTTCAGGCCTAGGGAAAAACTGTTTTTT. The full variable domain, with the rest looked up from reference TRBV7-8 and TRBJ1-4, is GAGVSQSPRYKVAKRGQDVALRCDPISGHVSLFWYQQALGQGPEFLTYFQNEAQLDKSGLPSDRFFAERPEGSVSTLKIQRTQQEDSAVYLCASSSPAGFRPREKLFFGSGTQLSVL.

This chain connects TRBV7-2 to TRBJ2-7; TRBD1 aligns across 7 bases. Germline V gene lookup returns CDR1 SGHTA and CDR2 FQGNSA. This CDR3 has 16 residues. J gave up 1 base and V 5 bases, and 11 bases lay outside the gene matches. In DNA, the CDR3 is TGTGCCAGCAGCCGACCCCCGGGACAGCTTTCCTACGAGCAGTACTTC. Translating it yields CASSRPPGQLSYEQYF.

This clonotype showed up many times. This chain uses TRBV2 with TRBJ2-5; tentatively, D is TRBD1 or TRBD2 (5 bases each). Per the germline V gene, CDR1 is SNHLY and CDR2 is FYNNEI. This CDR3 region has 16 residues. V dropped 7 bases and J dropped 7 bases, with 25 bases sitting between them. The CDR3 protein is CASMTNSILGTGTQYF. The CDR3 nucleotides read TGTGCCAGCATGACGAACTCCATCCTAGGGACCGGGACCCAGTACTTC. The full variable domain, completed using reference TRBV2 and TRBJ2-5, is EPEVTQTPSHQVTQMGQEVILRCVPISNHLYFYWYRQILGQKVEFLVSFYNNEISEKSEIFDDQFSVERPDGSNFTLKIRSTKLEDSAMYFCASMTNSILGTGTQYFGPGTRLLVL.

This clonotype came up many times. The genes are TRBV4-2 and TRBJ2-7; D is possibly TRBD1 or TRBD2 (5 bases each). V shed 2 bases and J shed 1 base, with 18 bases lying between them. Germline CDR1 reads LGHNA; CDR2 reads YNFKEQ. CDR3 size: 17 residues. The CDR3 protein is CASSQFHLREKSYEQYF. CDR3 bases: TGTGCCAGCAGCCAATTTCACCTCAGGGAGAAATCCTACGAGCAGTACTTC.

In its sample, this clonotype was seen a few times. V gene TRBV20-1 combines with J gene TRBJ1-3, with unresolved D. The V gene's germline CDR1 is DFQATT and CDR2 SNEGSKA (reference sequence). The length of the CDR3 is 14 residues. The V gene lost 1 base and the J gene lost 2 bases, with 9 bases spanning the gap. The CDR3 reads CSARVTRTGNTIYF. For the CDR3, the DNA is TGCAGTGCTAGAGTAACCCGAACTGGAAACACCATATATTTT.

This clonotype was observed at least ten times. The chain has TRBV20-1 and TRBJ2-7, with 10 positions matching TRBD1. The germline V gene encodes CDR1 DFQATT and CDR2 SNEGSKA (reference sequence). V shed 4 bases and J 1 base; nucleotides not matched to a gene: 7. The length of the CDR3 is 15 residues. As DNA, the CDR3 is TGCAGTGCTATCCCGGGGGACAGGGGATCCTACGAGCAGTACTTC. Its protein product is CSAIPGDRGSYEQYF.

The CDR3 here is CASSKDGENYGYTF. The CDR3, as DNA: TGTGCCAGCAGCAAGGACGGGGAGAACTATGGCTACACCTTC. The chain is built from TRBV6-2 or TRBV6-3 and TRBJ1-2; D unresolved. Trimming pared 6 bases from V and 2 bases from J, leaving 13 bases between. The CDR3 loop spans 14 amino acids. Per germline, CDR1 MNHEY and CDR2 SVGEGT.

This clonotype was observed a few times. The gene calls are TRBV6-2 or TRBV6-3 and TRBJ2-1; D unclear. V was cut by 1 base and J by 6 bases, with 16 bases left in between. The CDR3 is 16 amino acids. Germline V gene sequence: CDR1 MNHEY, CDR2 SVGEGT. CDR3 sequence (DNA): TGTGCCAGCAGTTACTACGGCCTAGGGTATGGCAATGAGCAGTTCTTC. Amino acids: CASSYYGLGYGNEQFF.

This clonotype appeared a few times. The rearrangement uses TRBV5-1 and TRBJ2-4; no reliable D call. This CDR3 spans 16 amino acids. V lost 5 bases and J 1 base, leaving 16 bases between the germline ends. The V gene's germline CDR1 is SGHRS and CDR2 YFSETQ. This CDR3 reads CASRKKGMGAKNIQYF. CDR3 nucleotides: TGCGCCAGCAGAAAGAAAGGGATGGGGGCCAAAAACATTCAGTACTTC.

The chain's CDR3 is CAILAGGGETQYF. In DNA form, the CDR3 reads TGTGCCATCCTAGCGGGAGGAGGTGAGACCCAGTACTTC. This chain connects TRBV12-3 or TRBV12-4 to TRBJ2-5, with 11 bases identical to TRBD2. This CDR3 spans 13 amino acids. Losses at the gene ends were 10 bases for V and 5 bases for J; bases not matched to a gene: 6.

This clonotype has more than one count but fewer than ten. This chain links TRBV18 with TRBJ2-7; D is ambiguous. Trimming cost V 3 bases and J 3 bases, with 15 bases left between them. Germline-derived CDR1 and CDR2 are KGHSH and LQKENI. The CDR3 has 15 amino acids. The CDR3 DNA follows: TGTGCCAGCTCACCCTCTAGGCTCGGTGACTACGAGCAGTACTTC. It translates to CASSPSRLGDYEQYF.

This clonotype has ten or more counts. The chain couples TRBV20-1 to TRBJ2-7; 9 bases map to TRBD2. Trimming cost V 3 bases and J 9 bases; bases outside gene matches: 9. The germline V gene has CDR1 DFQATT and CDR2 SNEGSKA (reference sequence). The CDR3 totals 13 residues. The CDR3 sequence: CSASDSGTSTQYF. DNA for the CDR3: TGCAGTGCTAGCGACTCCGGGACTAGCACGCAGTACTTC.

This clonotype was counted at least ten times. DNA for the CDR3: TGTGCCAGCAGTGGACACTCTGGAAACACCATATATTTT. Its translation is CASSGHSGNTIYF. The chain is built from TRBV11-2 and TRBJ1-3; possible D gene TRBD1, 5 bases. The V and J ends lost 6 bases and 0 bases respectively, with 6 bases between them. Germline V gene data show CDR1 as SGHAT and CDR2 as FQNNGV. The CDR3 runs to 13 residues.